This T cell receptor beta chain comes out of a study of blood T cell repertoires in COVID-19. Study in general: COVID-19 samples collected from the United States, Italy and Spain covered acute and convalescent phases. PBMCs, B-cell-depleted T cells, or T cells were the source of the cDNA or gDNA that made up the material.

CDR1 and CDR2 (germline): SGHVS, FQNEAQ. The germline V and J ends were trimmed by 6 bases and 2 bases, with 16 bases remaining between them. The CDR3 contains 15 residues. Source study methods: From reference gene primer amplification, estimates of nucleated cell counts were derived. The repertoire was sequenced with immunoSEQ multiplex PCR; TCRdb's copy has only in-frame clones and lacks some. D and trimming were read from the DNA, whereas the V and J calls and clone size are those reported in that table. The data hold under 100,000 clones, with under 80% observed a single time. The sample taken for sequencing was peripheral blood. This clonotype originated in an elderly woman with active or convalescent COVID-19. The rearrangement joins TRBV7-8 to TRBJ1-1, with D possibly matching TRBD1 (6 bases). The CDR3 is CASRQPGVSNTEAFF. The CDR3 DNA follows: TGTGCCAGCAGACAGCCAGGGGTTAGTAACACTGAAGCTTTCTTT.